The rows below give T cell receptor beta chains drawn from one sample of a study of blood T cells in healthy people across ages. MiXCR, applied by TCRdb to the 5' RACE reads, yields one record per CDR3 protein. In the table there are over 750,000 distinct CDR3 sequences, just under 25% of which are singletons. The same sample was also used in a study of T cells of mothers and their children.

Sequenced material: blood. The receptors derive from a boy aged 10-17 years in good health. Each CDR3 is given with its conserved first and last residue. A D gene is named only where the DNA matches it firmly. The listing skips clone size in some rows; elsewhere it reads once, few, many or a size class.

v_call	d_call	clone_size	j_call	cdr3_nt	cdr3_aa
TRBV20-1	TRBD2	.	TRBJ2-3	TGCAGTGCCCTCAGCGGGAGCCTTAGAACAGATACGCAGTATTTT	CSALSGSLRTDTQYF
TRBV5-5	TRBD2	.	TRBJ2-5	TGTGCCAGCAGCTCTCCGACTAGCGGGGAACAAGAGACCCAGTACTTC	CASSSPTSGEQETQYF
TRBV11-2	.	.	TRBJ2-7	TGTGCCAGCAGCCTCGACAGGCAGAGCGGAGCCGTGGGCTACGAGCAGTACTTC	CASSLDRQSGAVGYEQYF
TRBV3-1	TRBD2	few	TRBJ2-2	TGTGCCAGCAGCCTAGCTAGCGGGACTCGGGAGCTGTTTTTT	CASSLASGTRELFF
TRBV7-9	.	few	TRBJ1-5	TGTGCCAGCAGCTTAGTAGGTCCGGGGAATCAGCCCCAGCATTTT	CASSLVGPGNQPQHF
TRBV18	TRBD2	many	TRBJ2-5	TGTGCCAGCTCACCACGGGAGGGACAGACCCAGTACTTC	CASSPREGQTQYF
TRBV15	.	.	TRBJ2-3	TGTGCCACCAGCAGAGATATGGCAGATACGCAGTATTTT	CATSRDMADTQYF
TRBV7-2	.	.	TRBJ2-7	TGTGCCAGCAGCTTAGCCCCCCCGGGGGCAGACCTTTACGAGCAGTACTTC	CASSLAPPGADLYEQYF
TRBV7-2	TRBD1	few	TRBJ2-3	TGTGCCAGCAGCTTAACAGGGGTCCACACAGATACGCAGTATTTT	CASSLTGVHTDTQYF
TRBV29-1	.	.	TRBJ2-5	TGCAGCGTTGAAGCTCCGGGGGATCAAGAGACCCAGTACTTC	CSVEAPGDQETQYF
TRBV28	.	few	TRBJ1-2	TGTGCCAGCAGTTTATTCCGGGAAGGCTACACCTTC	CASSLFREGYTF
TRBV12-3/TRBV12-4	TRBD1	few	TRBJ1-2	TGTGCCAGCAGTAAACTCACTCCGGGACAGGGCGGGGATGGCTACACCTTC	CASSKLTPGQGGDGYTF
TRBV7-9	.	.	TRBJ2-7	TGTGCCAGCAGTTTGGCCGGGCGGGACGAGCAGTACTTC	CASSLAGRDEQYF
TRBV25-1	.	few	TRBJ2-3	TGTGCCAGCAGTAGAGACGGAAGAGCTACGCAGTATTTT	CASSRDGRATQYF
TRBV20-1	.	.	TRBJ2-7	TGCAGTGCTAGAGTGGCGCAGGGCTACGAGCAGTACTTC	CSARVAQGYEQYF
TRBV20-1	TRBD2	.	TRBJ2-7	TGCAGTGCTAGGGGGACTAGTTCCTACGAGCAGTACTTC	CSARGTSSYEQYF
TRBV5-5	.	many	TRBJ1-2	TGTGCCAGCAGCTTGGGGACAGCGTCCTATGGCTACACCTTC	CASSLGTASYGYTF
TRBV11-2	.	once	TRBJ1-2	TGTGCCAGCAGCTTAGACCAGGGGAGAGGCTACACCTTC	CASSLDQGRGYTF
TRBV29-1	TRBD1	once	TRBJ2-7	TGCAGCGTTGAAAAGGGGGCGACTGGTCCCTACGAGCAGTACTTC	CSVEKGATGPYEQYF
TRBV29-1	TRBD2	.	TRBJ2-1	TGCAGCGCTGGACTAGAAGAGTACCAGCAGTTCTTC	CSAGLEEYQQFF
TRBV6-1	TRBD1	.	TRBJ2-1	TGTGCCAGCCAAGACAGGGCGAACTACAATGAGCAGTTCTTC	CASQDRANYNEQFF
TRBV6-5	.	.	TRBJ2-1	TGTGCCAGCAGTTACGGACAGCCGAATGAGCAGTTCTTC	CASSYGQPNEQFF
TRBV5-4	TRBD2	few	TRBJ2-3	TGTGCCAGCAGGCGACTAGCGGGGGGGCCGGAAGATACGCAGTATTTT	CASRRLAGGPEDTQYF
TRBV9	.	few	TRBJ2-3	TGTGCCAGCACCAAAGGGGTCGTCCCTAGCACAGATACGCAGTATTTT	CASTKGVVPSTDTQYF
TRBV7-6	TRBD1	.	TRBJ1-1	TGTGCCAGCAGCCCGGGACAGGGAGAGGACACTGAAGCTTTCTTT	CASSPGQGEDTEAFF
TRBV3-1	.	.	TRBJ2-2	TGTGCCAGCGGGGTGCTTGGCGGGGAGCTGTTTTTT	CASGVLGGELFF
TRBV5-1	.	.	TRBJ2-2	TGCGCCAGCAGCTTGGGGCACCAAGGGAACACCGGGGAGCTGTTTTTT	CASSLGHQGNTGELFF
TRBV5-6	.	few	TRBJ2-5	TGTGCCAGCAGCTTGAGGTGGACTCTTCAAGAGACCCAGTACTTC	CASSLRWTLQETQYF
TRBV5-1	.	.	TRBJ2-1	TGCGCCAGCAGCTTCCAGGAGGTTCATAGTGAGCAGTTCTTC	CASSFQEVHSEQFF
TRBV5-1	.	few	TRBJ1-4	TGCGCCAGCAAGTTTAGTGCAACTAATGAAAAACTGTTTTTT	CASKFSATNEKLFF
TRBV9	TRBD2	.	TRBJ2-5	TGTGCCAGCAGCCCTAGGGAGGGGCCAAAGACCCAGTACTTC	CASSPREGPKTQYF